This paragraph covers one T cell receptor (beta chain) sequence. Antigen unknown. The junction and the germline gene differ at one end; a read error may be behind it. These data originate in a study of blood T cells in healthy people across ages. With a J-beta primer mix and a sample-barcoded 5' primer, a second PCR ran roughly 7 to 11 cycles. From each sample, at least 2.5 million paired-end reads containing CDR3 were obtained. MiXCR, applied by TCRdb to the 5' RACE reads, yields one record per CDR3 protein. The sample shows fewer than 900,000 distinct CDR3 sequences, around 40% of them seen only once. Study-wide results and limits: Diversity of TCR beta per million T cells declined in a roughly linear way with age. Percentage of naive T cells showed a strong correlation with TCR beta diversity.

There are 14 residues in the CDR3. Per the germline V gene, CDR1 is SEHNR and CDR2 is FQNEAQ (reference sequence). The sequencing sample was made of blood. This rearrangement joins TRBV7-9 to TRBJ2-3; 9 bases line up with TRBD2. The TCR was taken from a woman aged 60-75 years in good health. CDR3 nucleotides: TGTGCCAGCAGCATAGCGGGAGTCGTAGATACGCAGTATTTT. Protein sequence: CASSIAGVVDTQYF.